This TCR beta chain stems from a study of control samples from healthy donors and cancer patients. The assay was immunoSEQ multiplex PCR, and TCRdb's table has in-frame clones only and misses some. This sample has 70,000 to 85,000 clones, with 75% to 85% found just once. CDR1 and CDR2 from the germline V gene are GTSNPN and SVGIG (reference sequence). The CDR3 consists of 15 residues. V gave up 1 base and J gave up 0 bases, with 12 bases separating them. V is TRBV30 and J is TRBJ2-5; D not resolved. The sequence came from a man in his sixties with head and neck cancer. Material: PBMCs. This CDR3 is CAWSATTAYQETQYF. The CDR3 region has the DNA TGTGCCTGGAGTGCAACAACCGCGTACCAAGAGACCCAGTACTTC. Variable domain in full (rest from reference TRBV30 and TRBJ2-5): SQTIHQWPATLVQPVGSPLSLECTVEGTSNPNLYWYRQAAGRGLQLLFYSVGIGQISSEVPQNLSASRPQDRQFILSSKKLLLSDSGFYLCAWSATTAYQETQYFGPGTRLLVL.